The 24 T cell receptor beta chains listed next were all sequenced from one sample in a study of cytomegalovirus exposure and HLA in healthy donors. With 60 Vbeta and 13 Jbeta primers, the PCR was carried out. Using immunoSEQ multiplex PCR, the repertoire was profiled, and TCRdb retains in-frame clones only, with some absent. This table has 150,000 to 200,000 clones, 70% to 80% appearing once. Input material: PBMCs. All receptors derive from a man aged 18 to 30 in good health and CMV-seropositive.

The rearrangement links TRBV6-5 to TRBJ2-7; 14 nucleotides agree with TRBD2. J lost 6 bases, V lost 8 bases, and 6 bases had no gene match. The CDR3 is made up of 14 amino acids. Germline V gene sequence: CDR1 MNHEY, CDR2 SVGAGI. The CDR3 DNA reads TGTGCCAGCCGGCCGGGACTAGCGGGAGCCGAGCAGTACTTC. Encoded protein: CASRPGLAGAEQYF.

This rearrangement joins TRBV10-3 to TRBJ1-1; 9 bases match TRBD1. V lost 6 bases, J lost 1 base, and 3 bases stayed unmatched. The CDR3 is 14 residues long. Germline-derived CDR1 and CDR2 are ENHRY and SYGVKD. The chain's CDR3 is CAIRGDRANTEAFF. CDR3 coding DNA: TGTGCCATCAGGGGGGACAGGGCGAACACTGAAGCTTTCTTT.

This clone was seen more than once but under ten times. CDR3 amino acids: CSVAQANSNQPQHF. The CDR3 DNA follows: TGCAGCGTTGCACAGGCGAATAGCAATCAGCCCCAGCATTTT. V gene TRBV29-1 combines with J gene TRBJ1-5, with D maybe TRBD1 (5 bases). Germline V CDR1 and CDR2: SQVTM, ANQGSEA. The CDR3 totals 14 residues. The ends were cut back, 4 bases at V and 0 bases at J, with 10 bases in the middle.

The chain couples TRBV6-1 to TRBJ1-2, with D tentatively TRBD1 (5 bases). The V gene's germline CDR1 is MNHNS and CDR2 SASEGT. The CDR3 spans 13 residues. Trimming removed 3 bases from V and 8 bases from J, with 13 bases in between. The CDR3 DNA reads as TGTGCCAGCAGTGACACAGGACGTTACGGCTACACCTTC. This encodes CASSDTGRYGYTF.

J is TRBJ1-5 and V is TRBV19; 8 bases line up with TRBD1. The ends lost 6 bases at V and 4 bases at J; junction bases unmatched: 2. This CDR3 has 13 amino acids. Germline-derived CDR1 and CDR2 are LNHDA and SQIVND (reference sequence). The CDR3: CASSRQGNQPQHF. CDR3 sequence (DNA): TGTGCCAGTAGCAGACAGGGGAATCAGCCCCAGCATTTT. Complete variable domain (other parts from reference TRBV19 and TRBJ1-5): DGGITQSPKYLFRKEGQNVTLSCEQNLNHDAMYWYRQDPGQGLRLIYYSQIVNDFQKGDIAEGYSVSREKKESFPLTVTSAQKNPTAFYLCASSRQGNQPQHFGDGTRLSIL.

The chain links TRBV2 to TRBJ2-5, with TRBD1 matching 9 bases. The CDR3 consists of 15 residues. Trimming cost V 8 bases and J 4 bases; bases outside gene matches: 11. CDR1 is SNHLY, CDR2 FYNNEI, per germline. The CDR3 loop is CASATGGVVLETQYF. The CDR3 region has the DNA TGTGCCAGCGCGACAGGGGGAGTGGTATTAGAGACCCAGTACTTC.

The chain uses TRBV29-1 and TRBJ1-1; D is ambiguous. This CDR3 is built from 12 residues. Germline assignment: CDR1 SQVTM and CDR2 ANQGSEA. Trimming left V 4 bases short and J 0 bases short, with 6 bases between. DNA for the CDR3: TGCAGCGTTGGTCGGTTGAACACTGAAGCTTTCTTT. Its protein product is CSVGRLNTEAFF.

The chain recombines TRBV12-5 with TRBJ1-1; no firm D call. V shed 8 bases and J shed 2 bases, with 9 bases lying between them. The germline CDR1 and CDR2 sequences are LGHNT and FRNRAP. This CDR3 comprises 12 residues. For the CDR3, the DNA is TGTGCTAGTCGGGTCGGAAACACTGAAGCTTTCTTT. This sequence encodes CASRVGNTEAFF.

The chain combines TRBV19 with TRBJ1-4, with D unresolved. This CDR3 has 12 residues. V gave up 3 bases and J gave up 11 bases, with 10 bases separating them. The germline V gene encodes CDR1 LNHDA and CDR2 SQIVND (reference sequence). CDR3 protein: CASSMISRKLFF. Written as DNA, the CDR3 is TGTGCCAGTAGTATGATTAGCCGGAAACTGTTTTTT.

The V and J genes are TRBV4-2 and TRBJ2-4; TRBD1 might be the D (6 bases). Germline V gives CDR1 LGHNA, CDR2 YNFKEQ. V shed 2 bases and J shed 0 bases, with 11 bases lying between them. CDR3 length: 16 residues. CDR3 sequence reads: CASSQSGGVAKNIQYF. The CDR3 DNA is TGTGCCAGCAGCCAAAGTGGGGGCGTAGCCAAAAACATTCAGTACTTC.

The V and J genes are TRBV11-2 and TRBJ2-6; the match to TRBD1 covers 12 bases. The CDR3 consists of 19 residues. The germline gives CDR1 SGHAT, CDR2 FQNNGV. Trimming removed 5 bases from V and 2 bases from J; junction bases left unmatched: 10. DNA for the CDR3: TGTGCCAGCAGCATAAAGCCGGGACAGGGGGCGCCTGGGGCCAACGTCCTGACTTTC. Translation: CASSIKPGQGAPGANVLTF.

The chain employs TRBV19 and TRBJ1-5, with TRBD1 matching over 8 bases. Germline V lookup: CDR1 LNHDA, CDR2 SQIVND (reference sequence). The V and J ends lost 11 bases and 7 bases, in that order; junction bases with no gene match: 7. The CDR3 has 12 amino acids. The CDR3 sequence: CACRGQGQPQHF. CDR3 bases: TGTGCCTGCAGGGGGCAGGGGCAGCCCCAGCATTTT.

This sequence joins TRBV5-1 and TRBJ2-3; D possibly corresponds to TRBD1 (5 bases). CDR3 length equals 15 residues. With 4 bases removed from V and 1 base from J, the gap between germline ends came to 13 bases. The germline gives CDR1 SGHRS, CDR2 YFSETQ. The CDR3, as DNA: TGCGCCAGCAGCACACGGACACCCCGCACAGATACGCAGTATTTT. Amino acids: CASSTRTPRTDTQYF.

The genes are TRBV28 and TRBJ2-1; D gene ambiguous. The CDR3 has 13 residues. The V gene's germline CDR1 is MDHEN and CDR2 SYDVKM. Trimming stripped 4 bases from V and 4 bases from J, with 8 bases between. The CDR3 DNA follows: TGTGCCAGCAGTTACCGCAGATACAATGAGCAGTTCTTC. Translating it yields CASSYRRYNEQFF.

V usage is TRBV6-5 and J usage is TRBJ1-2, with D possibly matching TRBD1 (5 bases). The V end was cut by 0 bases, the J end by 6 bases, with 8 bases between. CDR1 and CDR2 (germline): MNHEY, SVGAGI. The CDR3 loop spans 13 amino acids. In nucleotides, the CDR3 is TGTGCCAGCAGTTACTCTCGGGGGAATGGCTACACCTTC. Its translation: CASSYSRGNGYTF.

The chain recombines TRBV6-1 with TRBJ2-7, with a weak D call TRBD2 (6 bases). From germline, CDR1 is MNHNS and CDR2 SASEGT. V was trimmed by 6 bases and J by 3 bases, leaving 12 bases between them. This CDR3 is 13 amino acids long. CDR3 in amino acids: CASSPGGRYEQYF. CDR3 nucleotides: TGTGCCAGCAGCCCCGGGGGTCGCTACGAGCAGTACTTC.

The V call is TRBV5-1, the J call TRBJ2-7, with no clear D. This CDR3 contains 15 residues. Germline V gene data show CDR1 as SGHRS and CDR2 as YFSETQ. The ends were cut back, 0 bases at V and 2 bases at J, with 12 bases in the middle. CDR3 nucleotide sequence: TGCGCCAGCAGCTTGGTTTCGCGGAGCACCTACGAGCAGTACTTC. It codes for CASSLVSRSTYEQYF.

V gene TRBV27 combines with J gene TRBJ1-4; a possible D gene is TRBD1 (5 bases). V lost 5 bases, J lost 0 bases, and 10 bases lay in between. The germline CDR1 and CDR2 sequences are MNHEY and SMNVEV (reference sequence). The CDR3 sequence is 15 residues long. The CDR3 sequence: CASSRGFATNEKLFF. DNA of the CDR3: TGTGCCAGCAGTAGGGGATTTGCAACTAATGAAAAACTGTTTTTT.

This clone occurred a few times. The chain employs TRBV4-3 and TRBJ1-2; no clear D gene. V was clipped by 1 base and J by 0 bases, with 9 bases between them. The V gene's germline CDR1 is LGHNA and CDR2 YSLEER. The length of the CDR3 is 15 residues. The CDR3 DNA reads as TGCGCCAGCAGCCAAGGGTCCACTTCTAACTATGGCTACACCTTC. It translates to CASSQGSTSNYGYTF.

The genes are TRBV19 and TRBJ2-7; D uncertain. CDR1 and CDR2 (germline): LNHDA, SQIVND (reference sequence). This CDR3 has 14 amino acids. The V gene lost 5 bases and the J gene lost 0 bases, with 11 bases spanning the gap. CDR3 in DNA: TGTGCCAGTAGTCTTGCCTCGGGCTCCTACGAGCAGTACTTC. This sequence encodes CASSLASGSYEQYF.

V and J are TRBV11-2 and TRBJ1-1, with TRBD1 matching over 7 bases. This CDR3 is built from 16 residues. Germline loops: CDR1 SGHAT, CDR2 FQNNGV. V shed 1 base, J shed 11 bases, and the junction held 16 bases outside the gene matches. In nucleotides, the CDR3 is TGTGCCAGCAGCTTAGCCGGCAGGGGGGCGCCGTTGGGGGCTTTCTTT. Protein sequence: CASSLAGRGAPLGAFF.

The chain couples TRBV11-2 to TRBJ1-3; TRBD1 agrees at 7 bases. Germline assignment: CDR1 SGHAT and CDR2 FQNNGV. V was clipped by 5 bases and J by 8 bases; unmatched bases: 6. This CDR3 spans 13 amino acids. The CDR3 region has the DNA TGTGCCAGCAGCCGTACAGGGGCCGACACCATATATTTT. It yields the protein CASSRTGADTIYF.

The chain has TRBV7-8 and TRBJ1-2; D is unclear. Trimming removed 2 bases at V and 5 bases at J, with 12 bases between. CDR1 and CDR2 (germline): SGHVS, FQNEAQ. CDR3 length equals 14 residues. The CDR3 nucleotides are TGTGCCAGCAGCTTATATGGAGCTCCTTATGGCTACACCTTC. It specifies CASSLYGAPYGYTF.

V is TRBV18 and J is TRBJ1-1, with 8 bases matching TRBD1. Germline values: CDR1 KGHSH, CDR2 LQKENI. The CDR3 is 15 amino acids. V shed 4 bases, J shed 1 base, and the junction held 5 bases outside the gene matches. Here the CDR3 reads CASSRGQGPNTEAFF. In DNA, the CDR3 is TGTGCCAGCTCACGAGGACAGGGACCGAACACTGAAGCTTTCTTT. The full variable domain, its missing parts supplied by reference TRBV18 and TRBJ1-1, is NAGVMQNPRHLVRRRGQEARLRCSPMKGHSHVYWYRQLPEEGLKFMVYLQKENIIDESGMPKERFSAEFPKEGPSILRIQQVVRGDSAAYFCASSRGQGPNTEAFFGQGTRLTVV.